This T cell receptor (beta chain) was retrieved from a study of T cells in Graves' hyperthyroidism and ophthalmopathy (dated by TCRdb to about 2019). As for the study more broadly: Peripheral blood samples were taken at the time of initial diagnosis, prior to any treatment. To identify distinguishing TCR V-J signatures, a discovery cohort of some 100 patients was used, comprising 43 with Graves' ophthalmopathy and 55 to 65 with stable Graves' hyperthyroidism. Prospective prediction of ophthalmopathy was tested in an independent validation cohort consisting of some 19 hyperthyroidism patients and some 17 patients who later progressed to ophthalmopathy. For training and testing, the 100 or so patients in the discovery cohort were randomly divided in a 7:3 ratio. Thyroid tissue and blood T-cell repertoires from about six Graves' hyperthyroidism patients were also compared in the study. After blood sampling, hyperthyroidism patients were treated with methimazole at a starting dose of 30 mg daily, and ophthalmopathy patients were treated with high-dose intravenous methylprednisolone. The paper describes TCR Vbeta CDR3 sequencing of 140 or so peripheral blood samples, made up of about 40 ophthalmopathy patients, 70 to 80 hyperthyroidism patients and roughly 17 progressor patients. General conclusions and limits of the study: Most expanded thyroid clonotypes (frequency above 0.001) were also detected in blood, suggesting blood repertoires may reflect thyroid immune responses. A model built on a 13 V-J signature distinguished ophthalmopathy from stable hyperthyroidism, reaching roughly 88% sensitivity and 81.08% specificity in cross-validation and 80%/75% in testing. Sample size was not statistically predetermined, and blinding of investigators to group allocation was not performed. In validation, progression to ophthalmopathy was predicted by the model with almost 71% sensitivity and roughly 76% specificity, a median of approximately 6.5 months before onset.

The cysteine opens and the phenylalanine closes a CDR3 of 16 amino acids. The sequence is cut down to CDR3 DNA, 48 bases in frame from base 1. From a lookup of the germline V gene, CDR1 and CDR2 are MGHRA and YSYEKL. The V end loses 4 bases and the J end loses 1 base, and a stretch of 14 bases separates them. This clonotype has a handful of counts. Its antigen specificity is not known. Within one base of it there is no much larger clone, and no base qualities were kept. The TCR beta CDR3 regions were amplified from RNA transcripts. The TCR CDR3 was subjected to a first round of RT-PCR using the HTBI primer set and the Qiagen OneStep RT-PCR kit. A second multiplex PCR round built the libraries, followed by size selection and purification. The libraries were sequenced on an Illumina HiSeq2000 using paired-end 100 bp reads. The authors processed their data as follows. SOAPnuke was used to process the raw data, with reads discarded if the reads contained adapters or uncalled bases, had a mean Phred below 15, or lacked an exact constant-primer or identifier match. High-quality paired reads were merged with COPE v1.2.5, and unique nucleotide sequences were defined as clonotypes. Clonotypes were aligned to IMGT TRBV, TRBD and TRBJ reference segments using MiTCR v1.1. The analysis was restricted to V-J combinations with a frequency above 0.0001, which together covered 99% to 99.2% of the repertoires. A TCS score was defined as the ratio between F50 (clonal expansion) and ExV (chaos), using BLOSUM62-based TCRdist between CDR3 peptides within each V-J. Welch's t-statistics and random forest reduced roughly 540 V-J features to 13, which were used in a naive Bayes classifier (R e1071). TCRdb passed the public sequencing reads through fastp at Q25 and MiXCR, retaining productive beta sequences. Duplicate CDR3 protein sequences are folded into a single record with the most common DNA and genes. TCRdb's processing, not the authors', yielded these V and J calls. The sample records more than 300,000 distinct CDR3 sequences, about 18% of which are singletons. Of the sample, 35% to 50% is held by the ten largest clones.

Ophthalmopathy patients had moderately to severely active disease, Clinical Activity Score of at least 3, NOSPECS grade of at least 4, and duration under 3 months. The study excluded patients with uncontrolled infections, other autoimmune diseases, pregnancy or lactation. Diagnoses were established on the basis of clinical symptoms, serum thyroxine and TRAb, thyroid ultrasound, and orbital computed tomography. PBMCs were separated from 10 ml of fresh peripheral blood using Ficoll-Paque density gradient centrifugation. Total RNA was extracted with Trizol reagent, and quality was checked on an Agilent 2100 Bioanalyzer.

The chain employs TRBV4-1 and TRBJ1-5, and perhaps TRBD1 as D gene, on 5 matching bases. This clonotype originated in a man aged 18 to 30 with Graves' ophthalmopathy. Sample: blood. The nucleotides read TGCGCCAGCAGCCCGCGAGAGGGGCTGAGCAATCAGCCCCAGCATTTT. Its product reads: CASSPREGLSNQPQHF.